This TCR beta chain was recorded in a study of blood T cell repertoires in COVID-19. Looking at the study overall: Samples representing acute and convalescent COVID-19 were sourced from the United States, Italy and Spain.

Sequencing was performed with immunoSEQ multiplex PCR; in TCRdb, only in-frame clones are kept and a portion is missing. Of 37,000 or so clones in the sample, roughly 88% were seen once. Germline assignment: CDR1 SEHNR and CDR2 FQNEAQ (reference sequence). The CDR3 has 18 amino acids. Trimming removed 5 bases from V and 7 bases from J; junction bases left unmatched: 12. The source is a man in his 70s with acute or convalescent COVID-19. V gene TRBV7-9 combines with J gene TRBJ2-2, with TRBD2 identical over 14 bases. The source material was peripheral blood. The CDR3 loop reads CASSPGTSGSPGGGELFF. CDR3 DNA sequence: TGTGCCAGCAGCCCAGGGACTAGCGGGAGCCCGGGAGGCGGGGAGCTGTTTTTT.